One and the same sample provided the 25 T cell receptor beta chains below, sequenced in a study of CD4 T cells in relation to SARS-CoV-2 and coronaviruses. Assay: immunoSEQ multiplex PCR; the TCRdb copy retains only in-frame clones and omits some. Among 25,000 to 35,000 clones listed, about 70% were seen once. Antigens for these TCRs are unknown. Material for sequencing was memory CD4+ T cells from PBMCs, cultured in vitro. The receptors here all came from an adult with COVID-19.

The CDR3 nucleotides read TGCGCCAGCAGCTTGGCTAACGAGCTAAACATTCAGTACTTC. Its protein is CASSLANELNIQYF. V gene TRBV5-1 combines with J gene TRBJ2-4; D gene uncertain. The CDR3 length is 14 residues. The germline V gene encodes CDR1 SGHRS and CDR2 YFSETQ. V shed 0 bases and J shed 6 bases, with 10 bases lying between them.

V and J are TRBV11-1 and TRBJ2-2, with 7 bases that match TRBD1. The CDR3 length is 15 residues. Germline V gene lookup returns CDR1 SGHAT and CDR2 FQDESV (reference sequence). Trimming removed 5 bases from V and 7 bases from J; junction bases left unmatched: 10. The chain's CDR3 is CASSLRTGGGGELFF. CDR3 in DNA: TGTGCCAGCAGCCTACGGACAGGTGGGGGCGGGGAGCTGTTTTTT.

The chain links TRBV6-5 to TRBJ2-1; D may be TRBD2 (6 bases). The germline V gene encodes CDR1 MNHEY and CDR2 SVGAGI. The CDR3 is 15 residues long. V gave up 0 bases and J gave up 10 bases, with 16 bases separating them. The CDR3 sequence is CASSYSSGVVREQFF. The CDR3 bases are TGTGCCAGCAGTTACTCGTCGGGAGTGGTGCGCGAGCAGTTCTTC.

This chain joins TRBV6-5 and TRBJ2-2; 10 bases agree with TRBD1. Germline values: CDR1 MNHEY, CDR2 SVGAGI. The CDR3 loop spans 14 amino acids. The V segment lost 10 bases and the J segment 7 bases; nucleotides outside the gene matches: 9. Here the CDR3 DNA reads TGTGCCATCAGGGACAGGGGAATCAACGGGGAGCTGTTTTTT. Its translation is CAIRDRGINGELFF.

The chain carries TRBV5-8 and TRBJ1-4; 9 bases fit TRBD1. This CDR3 region has 15 residues. The V segment lost 7 bases and the J segment 4 bases; nucleotides outside the gene matches: 8. Germline CDR1 SGHTS, CDR2 YDEGEE. The CDR3, as DNA: TGTGCCAGCGCGACAGGGGGTCAGGGTAATGAAAAACTGTTTTTT. Translation: CASATGGQGNEKLFF.

The rearrangement joins TRBV11-2 to TRBJ2-1; D may be TRBD2 (5 bases). Trimming shortened V by 1 base and J by 12 bases, and 19 bases separated the two germline ends. Germline values: CDR1 SGHAT, CDR2 FQNNGV. The CDR3 runs 15 residues. The CDR3 nucleotides read TGTGCCAGCAGCTTAGTGGGCGGACTTTCTAACTTGCAGTTCTTC. It yields the protein CASSLVGGLSNLQFF.

The chain couples TRBV5-1 to TRBJ2-5; 10 positions agree with TRBD2. The CDR3 runs 14 residues. Trimming cost V 4 bases and J 5 bases; bases outside gene matches: 5. CDR1 and CDR2 (germline): SGHRS, YFSETQ. This CDR3 reads CASSVAGGDETQYF. CDR3 coding DNA: TGCGCCAGCAGCGTAGCGGGAGGAGACGAGACCCAGTACTTC.

This sequence joins TRBV12-3 or TRBV12-4 and TRBJ1-2, with 7 bases that match TRBD1. Trimming cost V 4 bases and J 5 bases; bases outside gene matches: 4. This CDR3 has 13 residues. In DNA form, the CDR3 reads TGTGCCAGCAGTTCCTTGGACAGGTATGGCTACACCTTC. This translates into CASSSLDRYGYTF.

A remark on this clone: Other nucleotide sequences in the sample specify the same CDR3. The J gene is TRBJ2-4, the V gene TRBV7-2; the match to TRBD1 covers 8 bases. The CDR3 spans 14 residues. Per the germline V gene, CDR1 is SGHTA and CDR2 is FQGNSA. J was trimmed by 8 bases and V by 1 base; bases with no gene match: 4. CDR3 nucleotides: TGTGCCAGCAGCTTAGGGCAGGGGGCGGACATTCAGTACTTC. Amino acids: CASSLGQGADIQYF.

Only one count was recorded for this clone. The chain combines TRBV10-2 with TRBJ2-1, with TRBD2 matching over 11 bases. This CDR3 has 15 amino acids. The germline V gene has CDR1 WSHSY and CDR2 SAAADI. V gave up 6 bases and J gave up 3 bases; unmatched junction bases: 4. CDR3 residues: CASRTGTSGYNEQFF. The CDR3 nucleotides are TGCGCCAGCAGGACCGGGACTAGCGGCTACAATGAGCAGTTCTTC.

This chain links TRBV18 with TRBJ1-2, with unresolved D. Germline V CDR1 and CDR2: KGHSH, LQKENI. Trimming left V 4 bases short and J 3 bases short, with 9 bases between. This CDR3 has 13 amino acids. The CDR3 nucleotides are TGTGCCAGCTCACTTCAGACGGACTATGGCTACACCTTC. Its protein product is CASSLQTDYGYTF.

V and J are TRBV6-6 and TRBJ2-1; 13 positions agree with TRBD2. The V and J ends lost 6 bases and 7 bases, in that order; junction bases with no gene match: 3. The germline V gene has CDR1 MNHNY and CDR2 SVGAGI (reference sequence). CDR3 size: 14 residues. The CDR3, as DNA: TGTGCCAGCAGGACTAGCGGGAGGCGAAATGAGCAGTTCTTC. Translation: CASRTSGRRNEQFF.

V and J are TRBV6-8 and TRBJ2-1, with D uncertain. Germline loops: CDR1 MNHGY, CDR2 SAAAGT. This CDR3 is built from 16 residues. Trimming removed 7 bases at V and 5 bases at J, with 21 bases between. The CDR3 spells CASKPPFPARNNEQFF. The CDR3 nucleotides are TGTGCCAGCAAGCCTCCGTTCCCCGCCCGTAACAATGAGCAGTTCTTC.

CDR3 DNA sequence: TGCGCCAGCAGCCCCAGGGGGGGCGACTCTGGGGCCAACGTCCTGACTTTC. Protein product: CASSPRGGDSGANVLTF. The chain employs TRBV5-1 and TRBJ2-6; D is perhaps TRBD1 or TRBD2 (7 bases each). Trimming removed 4 bases at V and 0 bases at J, with 14 bases between. Germline CDR1 reads SGHRS; CDR2 reads YFSETQ. The CDR3 sequence is 17 residues long.

V and J are TRBV9 and TRBJ2-1, with D tentatively TRBD2 (6 bases). Germline loops: CDR1 SGDLS, CDR2 YYNGEE. The ends were cut back, 3 bases at V and 7 bases at J, with 14 bases in the middle. The CDR3 contains 14 residues. The CDR3 bases are TGTGCCAGCAGCGCCCCCGGCGGGGATAATGAGCAGTTCTTC. Amino acids: CASSAPGGDNEQFF.

V is TRBV28 and J is TRBJ2-3, with D possibly being TRBD1 (5 bases). The germline V gene encodes CDR1 MDHEN and CDR2 SYDVKM. The CDR3 contains 16 residues. With 7 bases removed from V and 2 bases from J, the gap between germline ends came to 19 bases. The CDR3 DNA follows: TGTGCCAGCAATAAAAATCAGGGTGGAGACACAGATACGCAGTATTTT. It codes for CASNKNQGGDTDTQYF.

V and J are TRBV28 and TRBJ1-1, with 7 bases that match TRBD1. CDR1 and CDR2 (germline): MDHEN, SYDVKM. The V segment lost 6 bases and the J segment 4 bases; nucleotides outside the gene matches: 5. There are 13 residues in the CDR3. CDR3 in amino acids: CASREQGRTEAFF. The CDR3 DNA follows: TGTGCCAGCAGAGAACAGGGGCGCACTGAAGCTTTCTTT.

J is TRBJ1-1 and V is TRBV28; 7 nucleotides align to TRBD1. Germline CDR1 reads MDHEN; CDR2 reads SYDVKM. V gave up 5 bases and J gave up 1 base; unmatched junction bases: 10. The CDR3 runs to 16 residues. The CDR3 protein is CASSGGHRGTNTEAFF. CDR3 DNA: TGTGCCAGCAGTGGGGGCCACAGGGGCACGAACACTGAAGCTTTCTTT.

The J gene is TRBJ2-1, the V gene TRBV28; the match to TRBD2 covers 7 bases. Germline loops: CDR1 MDHEN, CDR2 SYDVKM. There are 14 residues in the CDR3. Unmatched junction bases numbered 10, after V lost 8 bases and J lost 6 bases. The CDR3 DNA is TGTGCCAGCTACGGGGGGACCGCATTCAATGAGCAGTTCTTC. This codes for CASYGGTAFNEQFF.

The chain links TRBV6-5 to TRBJ1-6; D is unclear. The V gene lost 6 bases and the J gene lost 7 bases, with 16 bases spanning the gap. The CDR3 covers 15 residues. The germline V gene has CDR1 MNHEY and CDR2 SVGAGI. The CDR3 sequence: CASRTGPQENSPLHF. As DNA, the CDR3 is TGTGCCAGCAGGACCGGGCCACAAGAAAATTCACCCCTCCACTTT.

J is TRBJ2-1 and V is TRBV19; D might be TRBD2 (5 bases). From germline, CDR1 is LNHDA and CDR2 SQIVND (reference sequence). Between the trimmed V and J ends, which lost 5 bases and 5 bases, there was a span of 19 bases. CDR3 length equals 16 residues. The CDR3 sequence: CASSPLLKRKDNEQFF. For the CDR3, the DNA is TGTGCCAGTAGTCCCCTATTGAAGCGGAAAGACAATGAGCAGTTCTTC.

The sample holds a few counts of this clone. The gene calls are TRBV30 and TRBJ1-5; D is undetermined. V lost 2 bases, J lost 4 bases, and 15 bases lay in between. The CDR3 spans 15 residues. Germline V gene lookup returns CDR1 GTSNPN and CDR2 SVGIG (reference sequence). CDR3 in amino acids: CAWSTVLGPNQPQHF. Here the CDR3 DNA reads TGTGCCTGGAGTACCGTATTGGGTCCGAATCAGCCCCAGCATTTT.

The CDR3 reads CAIRGTGVIETQYF. CDR3 in DNA: TGTGCCATCAGGGGGACAGGGGTTATCGAGACCCAGTACTTC. The genes are TRBV10-3 and TRBJ2-5, with 10 bases identical to TRBD1. With V trimmed by 6 bases and J by 5 bases, 6 bases remained unmatched. CDR3 length equals 14 residues. Germline V lookup: CDR1 ENHRY, CDR2 SYGVKD.

The genes are TRBV19 and TRBJ2-2, with D unresolved. CDR1 and CDR2 (germline): LNHDA, SQIVND (reference sequence). V was trimmed by 4 bases and J by 6 bases, leaving 3 bases between them. This CDR3 region has 11 residues. The CDR3 DNA reads TGTGCCAGTAGTACCCCCGGGGAGCTGTTTTTT. Translated, it gives CASSTPGELFF.

V gene TRBV7-9 combines with J gene TRBJ1-2; D perhaps matches TRBD1 (5 bases). Germline-derived CDR1 and CDR2 are SEHNR and FQNEAQ (reference sequence). The CDR3 length is 13 residues. The V end lost 3 bases, the J end lost 8 bases, and 13 bases lay between the germline ends. This CDR3 reads CASSFGTGFGYTF. In DNA form, the CDR3 reads TGTGCCAGCAGCTTTGGGACGGGATTCGGCTACACCTTC.